A selection of T cell receptor beta chains follows, all from one sample in a study of OX40 agonist ivuxolimab in advanced cancers. Libraries were prepared by immunoSEQ multiplex PCR; TCRdb keeps only in-frame clonotypes and omits some of them. The table includes fewer than 80,000 clones, approximately 83% detected once. Sequences were derived from CD4+ or CD8+ T cells sorted from blood, sampled in a trial of the OX40 agonist ivuxolimab. The receptors stem from an adult with an advanced solid tumor such as melanoma, head and neck, liver or kidney cancer. Both conserved end residues are trimmed from each CDR3.

v_gene	j_gene	CDR3aa
TRBV7-9	TRBJ1-4	ASRPGTDYEKLF
TRBV5-5	TRBJ2-5	ASSLGGEETQY
TRBV4-1	TRBJ2-7	ASSPDRRSLTYEQY
TRBV11-1	TRBJ2-7	ASSLAQSEQY
TRBV30	TRBJ2-3	AWSVRRDTQY
TRBV30	TRBJ1-6	AWSVLASNSPLH
TRBV25-1	TRBJ1-3	ASSDNVATSGNTIY
TRBV27	TRBJ2-7	ASSLQLGGEYEQY
TRBV29-1	TRBJ2-3	SVEGASGARDTQY
TRBV19	TRBJ1-2	ASSIEGAYGYT
TRBV7-2	TRBJ2-2	ASSFQRQPTGELF
TRBV7-8	TRBJ2-7	ASSLWSVRRGFSYEQY
TRBV30	TRBJ1-4	AWSAGLGGNNEKLF
TRBV18	TRBJ2-3	ASSPPGDPDTQY
TRBV5-4	TRBJ2-1	ASSLGGLAGGLSNEQF
TRBV7-2	TRBJ2-3	ASSPRGARSSTDTQY
TRBV19	TRBJ2-7	ASRSGSYEQY
TRBV4-3	TRBJ1-2	ASSQGTGRGNYGYT
TRBV6-1	TRBJ1-1	ASSEDATGSTR
TRBV29-1	TRBJ1-2	SVPVGDYGYT
TRBV7-2	TRBJ1-2	ASSFDRYGYT
TRBV7-2	TRBJ1-2	ASSRPGTGNYGYT
TRBV29-1	TRBJ2-3	SVVMVGGYSDTQY
TRBV2	TRBJ1-6	ASRQEGVRASPLH
TRBV5-1	TRBJ2-3	ASSSGIAGTTDTQY
TRBV21-1	TRBJ2-5	ASSKEGARGQETQY
TRBV27	TRBJ1-5	ASSLRGGEMSNQPQH
TRBV7-9	TRBJ1-2	ASSLAGTLGGNYGYT
TRBV5-8	TRBJ1-1	ASRTDTEAF
TRBV5-6	TRBJ1-2	ASSLAAGVFRGYT
TRBV7-9	TRBJ1-3	ASSFESSHIY
TRBV27	TRBJ1-5	ASSVQGIQPQH
TRBV11-1	TRBJ1-2	ASSSFRDRSFYGYT
TRBV5-1	TRBJ2-7	ASSAGSGTGDEQY
TRBV7-2	TRBJ2-6	ASSLVPGSGANVLT
TRBV7-3	TRBJ1-1	ASSRRGNTEAF
TRBV6-6	TRBJ1-2	ASSNSATEGTYGYT
TRBV7-2	TRBJ2-5	ASSPRTSGQETQY
TRBV9	TRBJ1-5	ASSSRDRGQPQH
TRBV5-6	TRBJ2-3	ASRRLAGPTDTQY
TRBV29-1	TRBJ2-1	SVALSSGDNEQF
TRBV10-3	TRBJ1-5	AANSGENQPQH
TRBV12-5	TRBJ1-2	ASGFLRGGYT
TRBV7-2	TRBJ2-7	ASSSQGATANEQY
TRBV6-5	TRBJ1-1	ASSYRGHSNTEAF
TRBV29-1	TRBJ2-5	GTSGSRQETQY
TRBV11-2	TRBJ2-5	ASSRLETQY
TRBV7-3	TRBJ2-3	ASSLSLQGVADTQY
TRBV7-9	TRBJ2-7	ASSLPQTGDEQY
TRBV6-1	TRBJ2-1	ASSPDWYNEQF
TRBV5-1	TRBJ2-4	ASSTGQVKNIQY
TRBV2	TRBJ2-2	ASQGTTGGRYTGELF
TRBV5-8	TRBJ2-2	ASSFGLDPNTGELF